This TCR beta chain was recorded in a study of blood T cell repertoires in COVID-19. Germline V lookup: CDR1 MNHEY, CDR2 SMNVEV (reference sequence). Between the trimmed V and J ends, which lost 3 bases and 4 bases, there was a span of 15 bases. CDR3 size: 15 residues. Original processing notes: Using reference gene primer amplification, nucleated cell counts were estimated. Profiled with immunoSEQ multiplex PCR; TCRdb holds only in-frame clones, not every one. V and J calls and clone size are copied from that table; D and trimming were computed from the DNA. The sample consists of over 130,000 clones, roughly four fifths of them appearing once.

V gene TRBV27 combines with J gene TRBJ1-2; a weak D match, TRBD1 (6 bases). This clonotype originated in a woman of 80 years or more with acute or convalescent COVID-19. The specimen was peripheral blood. CDR3 in amino acids: CASSFGEGDLYGYTF. CDR3 nucleotides: TGTGCCAGCAGTTTTGGCGAGGGGGATCTCTATGGCTACACCTTC.